This T cell receptor (beta chain) came from a study of T cells in women clearing cervical HPV infection (dated by TCRdb to the late 2010s). Describing the broader study: The cases were about 27 women with histologically confirmed HPV16-related CIN3 or worse, and 2 of these cases were invasive cancers. The 20 to 25 controls were women who cleared a single incident HPV16 infection within 12 months without developing precancer or cancer. The parent cohort enrolled 9,000 to 13,000 women aged 18 or older in Guanacaste, Costa Rica, in about 1993 to 1994 and followed the women for seven years. Cases and controls were matched on age within five years and on year of sample collection. This exploratory proof-of-principle case-control study, nested within the Guanacaste HPV Natural History Study in Costa Rica, compared TCR repertoires among women with different cervical HPV16 outcomes. HLA typing was available for only a few women, so HLA type could not be excluded as a confounder. Median age was 34 years in cases versus just over 37 in controls, and baseline characteristics did not differ significantly. Quality controls consisted of five blinded duplicates per group, for a total of approximately 60 samples made up of approximately 50 participants and about ten replicates. For cases, the median interval between lesion detection and blood sampling was about 150 days, with an interquartile range of roughly 80 to 200 days. Case blood was taken at the visit when the lesion was first identified, whereas control blood was taken when infection was no longer detected.

The immunoSEQ assay used multiplex PCR to amplify TCR beta CDR3 regions from an average of roughly 1.2 ug of genomic DNA per sample. To correct primer bias, the assay used a complete synthetic TCR repertoire to set an amplification baseline. The amplicons were sequenced using the Illumina platform. On the study's bioinformatics: Sequences were error-corrected by clustering with frequency ratios and a modified nearest-neighbor algorithm, then analyzed in the immunoSEQ Analyzer with IMGT gene definitions. At each rarefaction depth, TCR richness and evenness were averaged across 20 rarefaction repeats, and samples with fewer sequences than that depth were excluded. Relative abundances of V, D and J genes were compared between groups using Wilcoxon rank sum tests, with FDR correction applied. An intraclass correlation of 90% to 97% for TCR richness and an average of about 77% across approximately 63 gene segments were obtained from the blinded duplicates. Not all clones reach the TCRdb copy of this immuneACCESS table, which keeps in-frame sequences only. Checked studies attribute under half of the gap to unresolved V genes and leave the rest unexplained. The DNA was the basis for D and trimming; V, J and clone size are from that table. Per the sample table, the count is about 36,000 clones. The top ten hold about 1.7% of the sample.

Points the paper makes about the study in general: Random forest classifiers that combined richness and V gene abundances separated cases from controls with an estimated AUC of 0.83. Because T-cell numbers per sample were unknown, differences in richness could reflect varying T-cell content rather than repertoire biology. The cross-sectional design could not show whether the associations came before the infection or were a result of it, and neither effector/memory subsets nor HPV-specific T cells were isolated. TRBV6-7 relative abundance was lower in cases than in controls (approximately 0.11% versus 0.16%; Bonferroni P = 0.0008). Significantly higher TCR repertoire richness was observed in CIN3+ cases than in controls across sequencing depths, whereas no difference in evenness was found.

Every participant had a single incident cervical HPV16 infection, and women with prevalent HPV16 infections were excluded. Cervical HPV DNA was detected by MY09/MY11 PCR and genotyped by dot-blot hybridization. Approximately 16 mL of heparinized blood were centrifuged, and the buffy coat was aliquoted, frozen at -30°C, then stored at -80°C. Genomic DNA was extracted from buffy coat specimens using QIAGEN kits. V is clipped by 4 bases and J by 6 bases, and the sequence between their germline boundaries is 18 bases long. The CDR3 contains 15 residues, cysteine and phenylalanine counted. The CDR3 was read in part: 36 bases, with the frame set at base 1. CDR1 SGHRS and CDR2 YFSETQ are derived from the germline V gene. As for this clone: Its antigen remains undetermined. With the read ending 3 residues before the CDR3 end, the germline J gene is used to fill in that end.

The receptor was derived from a woman between 18 and 75 years old with a cervical HPV16 infection that either progressed to CIN3+ or cleared (not recorded which). The sample taken for sequencing was blood buffy coat. The chain uses TRBV5-1 and TRBJ2-3; the D segment could be TRBD1, given 7 matching bases. The CDR3 has the sequence CASSAGQMEYDTQYF. The part of the CDR3 DNA that was read is TGCGCCAGCAGCGCGGGACAGATGGAATACGATACG. Reference TRBV5-1 and TRBJ2-3 genes cover what lies past the CDR3, so the full variable domain is KAGVTQTPRYLIKTRGQQVTLSCSPISGHRSVSWYQQTPGQGLQFLFEYFSETQRNKGNFPGRFSGRQFSNSRSEMNVSTLELGDSALYLCASSAGQMEYDTQYFGPGTRLTVL.